The source of this TCR beta chain is a study of T cell clones after liver transplantation. Study information: TCRbeta sequencing after a pre-transplant mixed lymphocyte reaction identified graft-donor-reactive clones, later tracked in post-transplant blood. Study-level results: A larger donor-reactive than third-party decline suggested partial antigen-specific deletion.

The V segment lost 2 bases and the J segment 0 bases; nucleotides outside the gene matches: 1. Germline CDR1 and CDR2: SGHTS and YDEGEE. This CDR3 has 15 residues. Produced via immunoSEQ multiplex PCR; TCRdb's table is partial and in-frame only. The sample includes around 110,000 clones, 75% to 95% of them seen just once. This clone appeared once. Its specificity is unknown. This TCR was recovered from a human patient who received a liver transplant. Among the T cells, some may be from the graft donor. The material sequenced was CD4+ T cells from blood, taken 12 months after liver transplant. This chain connects TRBV5-8 to TRBJ2-2; 7 bases agree with TRBD1. CDR3 in amino acids: CASSLQGSNTGELFF. The DNA for the CDR3 is TGTGCCAGCAGCTTACAGGGGTCGAACACCGGGGAGCTGTTTTTT. Filled out from reference TRBV5-8 and TRBJ2-2, the complete variable domain reads EAGVTQSPTHLIKTRGQQATLRCSPISGHTSVYWYQQALGLGLQFLLWYDEGEERNRGNFPPRFSGRQFPNYSSELNVNALELEDSALYLCASSLQGSNTGELFFGEGSRLTVL.